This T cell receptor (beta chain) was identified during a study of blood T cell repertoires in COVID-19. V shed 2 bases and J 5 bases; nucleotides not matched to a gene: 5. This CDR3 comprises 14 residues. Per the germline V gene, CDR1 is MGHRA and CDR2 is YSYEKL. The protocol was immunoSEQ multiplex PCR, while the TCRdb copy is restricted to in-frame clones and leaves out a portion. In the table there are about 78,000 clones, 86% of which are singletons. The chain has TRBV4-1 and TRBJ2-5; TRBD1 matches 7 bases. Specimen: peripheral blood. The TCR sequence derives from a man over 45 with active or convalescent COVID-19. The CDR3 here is CASSQQQGPETQYF. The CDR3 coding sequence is TGCGCCAGCAGCCAACAACAGGGGCCGGAGACCCAGTACTTC.